This TCR beta chain was recorded in a study of shared clonotypes between healthy human individuals. Study as a whole: Each donor contributed plates that comprised three CD4 naive, three CD4 memory, two CD8 naive and one CD8 memory.

The protocol was immunoSEQ multiplex PCR, while the TCRdb copy is restricted to in-frame clones and leaves out a portion. The data hold about 2.3 million clones, with just over 90% observed a single time. The ends were cut back, 4 bases at V and 4 bases at J, with 11 bases in the middle. Germline CDR1 SNHLY, CDR2 FYNNEI. This CDR3 is 13 amino acids long. V gene TRBV2 combines with J gene TRBJ2-7, with D perhaps TRBD1 (6 bases). The sample was naive CD4+ T cells from PBMCs. Subset denoted: CD45RA+ positively selected. The clonotype comes from a man aged 18 to 30 in good health. Some clones in this sample may be carry-over from other donors' samples. The CDR3 sequence is CASSGQAGYEQYF. The CDR3 nucleotides read TGTGCCAGCAGTGGACAGGCCGGGTACGAGCAGTACTTC.